One sample yielded the 2 T cell receptor beta chains listed below, sequenced in a study of radiotherapy plus CTLA-4 blockade in lung cancer. The repertoire was sequenced with immunoSEQ multiplex PCR; TCRdb's copy has only in-frame clones and lacks some. The sample shows approximately 89,000 clones, approximately 80% of them seen only once. The starting material was peripheral blood, obtained from a patient treated with radiotherapy plus ipilimumab. The receptors stem from a human donor with non-small cell lung cancer that progressed on radiotherapy plus ipilimumab.

Notes on this clone: This CDR3 is also generated by other DNA sequences in the sample. This chain links TRBV9 with TRBJ2-3; 9 positions match TRBD2. The ends lost 0 bases at V and 4 bases at J; junction bases unmatched: 6. Germline CDR1 is SGDLS and CDR2 is YYNGEE. The CDR3 consists of 16 residues. CDR3 residues: CASSVGSSGGSDTQYF. The CDR3 DNA follows: TGTGCCAGCAGCGTAGGGAGTAGCGGGGGCTCAGATACGCAGTATTTT.

Only a few counts were recorded for this clone. The chain has TRBV27 and TRBJ2-7; 11 nucleotides agree with TRBD1. This CDR3 is 15 amino acids long. With V trimmed by 6 bases and J by 5 bases, 9 bases remained unmatched. The V gene's germline CDR1 is MNHEY and CDR2 SMNVEV (reference sequence). Here the CDR3 reads CASRPGWDRGDEQYF. The CDR3 region has the DNA TGTGCCAGCAGACCCGGTTGGGACAGGGGGGACGAGCAGTACTTC.